This T cell receptor beta chain is from a study of tissue T cells after allogeneic stem cell transplantation (dated by TCRdb to 2021 to 2024). For the study in its entirety: The study profiled TCR beta repertoires in many tissues obtained from research autopsies of patients with and without GVHD, and also in mouse models of GVHD. The human arm was a prospective observational study without blinding or randomization. What the study reported, not specific to this receptor: Few T cell clones were found to be shared across patients, but shared repertoire signatures across patients were revealed in a tissue-specific fashion by motif-based clustering. The patient cohort was small and clinically heterogeneous, and sampling depth was acknowledged as a limitation. In both patients and mice, T cells from blood and spleen picked up only a limited part of the TCR repertoire that was detected in tissues. Within patients, how anatomically similar tissues were was a major factor shaping TCR repertoire composition, regardless of disease or transplant status. The study did not establish which tissue TCRs were alloreactive or antigen-specific, and some clones may have been host cells that persisted.

Receptor amplification or capture employed the immunoSEQ multiplex PCR assay. Adaptive Biotechnologies performed TCRbeta CDR3 sequencing at survey depth and reported CDR3 sequences, V/J genes, productive frequency, and template counts. TCR beta CDR3 regions were amplified from genomic DNA rather than RNA. For the original study's pipeline: Jensen-Shannon divergence was used to quantify pairwise repertoire overlap between tissues, with a value of 1 meaning complete divergence and a value of 0 meaning identical repertoires. Based on pairwise JSD values, tissues were grouped by single-linkage agglomerative hierarchical clustering, and the results were shown as dendrograms. GLIPH2 was run on all patient samples with simulation_depth 1000, kmer_min_depth 3, cdr3_length_cutoff 8, keeping groups with more than two unique CDR3s. A standardized tissue-overlap score extrapolated Jaccard GLIPH-group overlap across patients to a standard repertoire size of 1000 clones. Linear mixed-effect models, with tissue as a fixed effect and individual as a random effect, were used to test how diversity related to clinical or experimental variables. TCRdb limited this immuneACCESS table to in-frame rearrangements with V and J called. A share of clones is missing; checked studies link under half to unresolved V genes, and the rest is unexplained. V and J calls and clone size follow that table, whereas D and trimming were derived from the DNA. This sample gives approximately 50,000 clones in total; around 66% of them show up just once. Of the sample, 0.45% to 0.7% is held by the ten largest clones.

This clone was seen more than once but under ten times. Its antigen has not been determined. The receptor originates from a mouse, and its gene names and germline sequences are accordingly murine. The read ends 1 residue early relative to the CDR3; the germline J gene fills the gap. Based on the germline V gene (reference sequence), the CDR1 and CDR2 sequences are FNHDT and SITEND. V loses 0 bases, J loses 6 bases, and the germline ends lie 7 bases apart. From cysteine to phenylalanine, the CDR3 is 12 amino acids long. The DNA shown is the part of the CDR3 that was read: 33 bases, in frame from base 1.

The rearrangement combines TRBV19 with TRBJ2-7, with the D gene uncertain. The material sequenced was sorted cells pooled from one or two spleens. The sequence derives from a pool of C57BL/6 mice in good health. Incomplete CDR3 DNA: TGTGCCAGCAGTATAGGGGGTGTTGAACAGTAC. This encodes CASSIGGVEQY. The full CDR3 protein reads CASSIGGVEQYF. The reference TRBV19 and TRBJ2-7 proteins fill in what lies around the CDR3, so the full variable domain reads GGIITQTPKFLIGQEGQKLTLKCQQNFNHDTMYWYRQDSGKGLRLIYYSITENDLQKGDLSEGYDASREKKSSFSLTVTSAQKNEMAVFLCASSIGGVEQYFGPGTRLTVL.